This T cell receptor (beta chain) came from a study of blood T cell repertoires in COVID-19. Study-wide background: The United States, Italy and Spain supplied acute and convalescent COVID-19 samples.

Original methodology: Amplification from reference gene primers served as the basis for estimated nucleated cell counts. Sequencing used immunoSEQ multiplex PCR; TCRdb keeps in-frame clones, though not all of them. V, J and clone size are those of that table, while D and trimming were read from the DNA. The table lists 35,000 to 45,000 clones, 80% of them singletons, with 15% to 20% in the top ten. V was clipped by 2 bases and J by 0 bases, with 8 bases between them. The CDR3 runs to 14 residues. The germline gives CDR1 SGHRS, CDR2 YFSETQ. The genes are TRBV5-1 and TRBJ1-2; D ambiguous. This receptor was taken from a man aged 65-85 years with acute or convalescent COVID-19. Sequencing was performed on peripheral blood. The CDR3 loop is CASSLRSSNYGYTF. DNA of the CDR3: TGCGCCAGCAGCTTACGGAGTTCTAACTATGGCTACACCTTC.